One sample yielded the 9 T cell receptor beta chains listed below, sequenced in a study of blood T cell repertoires in COVID-19. The assay was immunoSEQ multiplex PCR, and TCRdb's table has in-frame clones only and misses some. There are around 43,000 clones in the sample; approximately 80% occur only once, and roughly 19% lies in the top ten. Source material: peripheral blood. The source is a man in his sixties or seventies with acute or convalescent COVID-19.

The rearrangement joins TRBV3-1 (or the pseudogene TRBV3-2) to TRBJ1-6; 10 nucleotides match TRBD1. The CDR3 extends over 15 amino acids. J gave up 10 bases and V 1 base, and 4 bases lay outside the gene matches. CDR1 and CDR2 from the germline V gene are LGHDT and YNNKEL (reference sequence). CDR3 sequence (DNA): TGTGCCAGCAGCCAAGGACAGGGGGCAGGATCACCCCTCCACTTT. Its translation is CASSQGQGAGSPLHF.

In DNA, the CDR3 is TGTGCCAGCAGTTTATCCGGACTCACTAGCTCCTACAATGAGCAGTTCTTC. Translation gives CASSLSGLTSSYNEQFF. This chain joins TRBV28 and TRBJ2-1; D is possibly TRBD2 (5 bases). The V and J ends lost 1 base and 0 bases respectively, with 13 bases between them. Germline lookup yields CDR1 MDHEN and CDR2 SYDVKM. This CDR3 spans 17 amino acids. Together with reference TRBV28 and TRBJ2-1, the CDR3 gives the full variable domain: DVKVTQSSRYLVKRTGEKVFLECVQDMDHENMFWYRQDPGLGLRLIYFSYDVKMKEKGDIPEGYSVSREKKERFSLILESASTNQTSMYLCASSLSGLTSSYNEQFFGPGTRLTVL.

The chain has TRBV6-2 or TRBV6-3 and TRBJ1-5, with unresolved D. This CDR3 contains 14 residues. Germline V CDR1 and CDR2: MNHEY, SVGEGT. Trimming took 1 base from V and 7 from J, leaving 11 bases between them. The CDR3 nucleotides read TGTGCCAGCAGTTACTTGACTGGAAACCAGCCCCAGCATTTT. This sequence encodes CASSYLTGNQPQHF.

The chain couples TRBV5-4 to TRBJ1-2; no clear D. The CDR3 totals 13 residues. Germline V gene sequence: CDR1 SGHNT, CDR2 YYREEE (reference sequence). Between the trimmed V and J ends, which lost 4 bases and 6 bases, there was a span of 13 bases. CDR3 sequence: CASSPPARDGYTF. For the CDR3, the DNA is TGTGCCAGCAGCCCTCCGGCCCGGGATGGCTACACCTTC.

J is TRBJ1-1 and V is TRBV9; 7 positions match TRBD1. This CDR3 comprises 16 residues. Germline CDR1 and CDR2: SGDLS and YYNGEE. Trimming took 4 bases from V and 6 from J; bases not matched to a gene: 15. CDR3 DNA: TGTGCCAGCAGCCCCAGGGGCGTGAGGGGGCGGGCTGAAGCTTTCTTT. Encoded protein: CASSPRGVRGRAEAFF.

This clone has just a few counts. The chain has TRBV7-2 and TRBJ1-6, with 7 bases lining up with TRBD1. The V and J ends lost 5 bases and 7 bases, in that order; junction bases with no gene match: 5. This CDR3 spans 14 amino acids. Germline values: CDR1 SGHTA, CDR2 FQGNSA. This chain's CDR3 is CASSAGTVNSPLHF. The CDR3, as DNA: TGTGCCAGCAGCGCCGGGACAGTAAATTCACCCCTCCACTTT.

This clone occurred once. The chain is built from TRBV4-3 and TRBJ1-6, with D unclear. V was trimmed by 0 bases and J by 6 bases, leaving 15 bases between them. Germline V gives CDR1 LGHNA, CDR2 YSLEER. CDR3 length: 17 residues. CDR3 bases: TGCGCCAGCAGCCAAGATCCTTCCCTCTTCTTTAATTCACCCCTCCACTTT. Amino acid sequence: CASSQDPSLFFNSPLHF.

The chain uses TRBV29-1 and TRBJ1-1; weak D call: TRBD1 (6 bases). With 0 bases removed from V and 5 bases from J, the gap between germline ends came to 10 bases. Germline CDR1 is SQVTM and CDR2 is ANQGSEA. The CDR3 is 13 residues long. In DNA, the CDR3 is TGCAGCGTTGAAGAGGGGGCGCGGACTGAAGCTTTCTTT. It is translated as CSVEEGARTEAFF.

The chain combines TRBV3-1 (or the pseudogene TRBV3-2) with TRBJ2-2; the D is unclear. Between the trimmed V and J ends, which lost 2 bases and 6 bases, there was a span of 10 bases. From germline, CDR1 is LGHDT and CDR2 YNNKEL (reference sequence). There are 14 residues in the CDR3. The CDR3: CASSQLLVPGELFF. The CDR3 nucleotides are TGTGCCAGCAGCCAATTGCTAGTCCCCGGGGAGCTGTTTTTT.